Included here is one T cell receptor (beta chain) sequence, with context. The data belong to a study of T cell responses to AZD1222 COVID-19 vaccine. Data came from immunoSEQ multiplex PCR; TCRdb stores just in-frame clones and leaves some out. The table includes some 190,000 clones, over 75% detected once. This sequence was found in an adult in good health. Sequenced material: peripheral blood, taken on day 0 of AZD1222 vaccination.

CDR3 residues: CASSQARSPLHF. The DNA for the CDR3 is TGTGCCAGCAGCCAAGCACGATCACCCCTCCACTTT. The chain uses TRBV3-1 (or the pseudogene TRBV3-2) and TRBJ1-6; no clear D. Trimming removed 1 base at V and 10 bases at J, with 5 bases between. This CDR3 is built from 12 residues. Germline V gene sequence: CDR1 LGHDT, CDR2 YNNKEL (reference sequence).